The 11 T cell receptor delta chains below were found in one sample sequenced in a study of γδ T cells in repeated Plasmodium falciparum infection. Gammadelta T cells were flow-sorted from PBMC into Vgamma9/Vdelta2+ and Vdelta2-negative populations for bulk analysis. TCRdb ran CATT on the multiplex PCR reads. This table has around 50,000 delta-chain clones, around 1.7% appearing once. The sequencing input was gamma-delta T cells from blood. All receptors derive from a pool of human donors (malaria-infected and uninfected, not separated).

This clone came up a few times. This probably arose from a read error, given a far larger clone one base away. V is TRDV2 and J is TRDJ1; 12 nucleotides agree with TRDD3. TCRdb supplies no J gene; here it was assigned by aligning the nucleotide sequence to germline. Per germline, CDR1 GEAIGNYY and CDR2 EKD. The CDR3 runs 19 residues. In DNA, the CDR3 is TGTGCCTGTGAGGGTACGAGTACTGGGGGATACAGAAACACTGATAAACTCATCTTT. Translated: CACEGTSTGGYRNTDKLIF.

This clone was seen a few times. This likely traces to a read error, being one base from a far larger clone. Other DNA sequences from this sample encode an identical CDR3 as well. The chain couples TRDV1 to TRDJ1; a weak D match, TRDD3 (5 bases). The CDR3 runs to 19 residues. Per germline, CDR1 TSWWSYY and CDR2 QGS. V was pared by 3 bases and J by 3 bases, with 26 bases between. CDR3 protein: CALGEPPGVIPQYADKLIF. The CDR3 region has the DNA TGTGCTCTTGGGGAGCCGCCGGGGGTTATCCCCCAATACGCCGATAAACTCATCTTT.

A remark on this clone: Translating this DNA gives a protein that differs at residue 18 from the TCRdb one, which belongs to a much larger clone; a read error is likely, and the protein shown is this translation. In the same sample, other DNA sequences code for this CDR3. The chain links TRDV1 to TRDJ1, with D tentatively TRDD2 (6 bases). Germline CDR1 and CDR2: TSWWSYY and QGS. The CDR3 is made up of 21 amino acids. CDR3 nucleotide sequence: TGTGCTCTTGGGGCCCCGGGGAACCTTCCGTATATGGGAGTGTACACCGATGAACTCATCTTT. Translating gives CALGAPGNLPYMGVYTDELIF.

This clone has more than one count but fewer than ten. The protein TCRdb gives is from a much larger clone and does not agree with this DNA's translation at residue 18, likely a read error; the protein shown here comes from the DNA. The CDR3 here is CALGEVGRRTPGRYTDKPIF. The CDR3 DNA sequence: TGTGCTCTTGGGGAGGTCGGGAGACGGACCCCGGGAAGGTACACCGATAAACCCATCTTT. The chain carries TRDV1 and TRDJ1, with no clear D. This CDR3 has 20 residues. Germline CDR1 is TSWWSYY and CDR2 is QGS.

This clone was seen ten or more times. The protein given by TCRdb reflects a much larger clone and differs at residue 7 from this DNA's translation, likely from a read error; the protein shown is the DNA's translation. CDR3 amino acids: CALGVNYRPWDTRQMFF. The CDR3 coding sequence is TGTGCTCTTGGGGTAAACTACAGGCCCTGGGACACCCGACAGATGTTTTTC. The chain uses TRDV1 and TRDJ3, with no clear D. CDR1 is TSWWSYY and CDR2 is QGS in the germline V gene. The CDR3 consists of 17 residues. V shed 4 bases and J shed 2 bases, with 12 bases lying between them.

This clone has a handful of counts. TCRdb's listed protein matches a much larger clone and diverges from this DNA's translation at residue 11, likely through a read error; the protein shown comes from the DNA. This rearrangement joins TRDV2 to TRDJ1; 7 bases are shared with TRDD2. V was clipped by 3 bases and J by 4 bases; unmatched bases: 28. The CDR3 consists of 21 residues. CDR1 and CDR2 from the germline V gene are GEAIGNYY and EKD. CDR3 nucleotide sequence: TGTGCCTGTGACTTTCGCCTTCCTCCTACTGCTAAGGGTACGCCGAACGATAAACTCATCTTT. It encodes CACDFRLPPTAKGTPNDKLIF.

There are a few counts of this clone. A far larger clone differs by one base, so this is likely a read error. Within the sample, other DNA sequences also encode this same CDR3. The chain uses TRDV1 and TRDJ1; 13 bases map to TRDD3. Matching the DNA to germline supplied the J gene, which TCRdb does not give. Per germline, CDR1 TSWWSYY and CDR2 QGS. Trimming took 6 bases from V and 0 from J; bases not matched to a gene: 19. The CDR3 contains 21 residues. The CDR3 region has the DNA TGTGCTCTTGGCAAACGATCCAACTGGGGGATACGAGGGGGGTACACCGATAAACTCATCTTT. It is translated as CALGKRSNWGIRGGYTDKLIF.

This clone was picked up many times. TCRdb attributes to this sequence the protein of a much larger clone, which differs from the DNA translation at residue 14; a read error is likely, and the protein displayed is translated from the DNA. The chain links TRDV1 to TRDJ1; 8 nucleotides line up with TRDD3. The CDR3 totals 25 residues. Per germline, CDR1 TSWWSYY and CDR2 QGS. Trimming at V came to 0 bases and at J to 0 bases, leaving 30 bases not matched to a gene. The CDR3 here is CALGELGPPLGPLNWGELYTDKLIF. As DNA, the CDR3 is TGTGCTCTTGGGGAACTAGGACCCCCCTTAGGGCCCCTCAACTGGGGGGAATTGTACACCGATAAACTCATCTTT.

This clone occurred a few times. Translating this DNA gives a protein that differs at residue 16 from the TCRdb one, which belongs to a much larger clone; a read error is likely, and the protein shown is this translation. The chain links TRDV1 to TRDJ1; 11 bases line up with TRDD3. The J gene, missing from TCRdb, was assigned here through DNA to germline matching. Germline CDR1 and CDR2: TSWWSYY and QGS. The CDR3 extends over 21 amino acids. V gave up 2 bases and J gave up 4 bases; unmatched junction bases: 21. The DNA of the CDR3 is TGTGCTCTTGGGGAAACCCTACTGTTCCTAACTGGGGGATATCGACTCGATAAACTCATCTTT. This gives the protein CALGETLLFLTGGYRLDKLIF.

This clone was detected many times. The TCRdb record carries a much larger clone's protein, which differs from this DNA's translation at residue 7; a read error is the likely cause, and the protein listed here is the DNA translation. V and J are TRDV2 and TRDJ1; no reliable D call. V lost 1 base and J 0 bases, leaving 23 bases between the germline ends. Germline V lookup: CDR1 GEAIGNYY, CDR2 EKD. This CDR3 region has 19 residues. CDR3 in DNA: TGTGCCTGTGACACGGTACGAAAACGTAAGGAAGAAAACACCGATAAACTCATCTTT. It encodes CACDTVRKRKEENTDKLIF.

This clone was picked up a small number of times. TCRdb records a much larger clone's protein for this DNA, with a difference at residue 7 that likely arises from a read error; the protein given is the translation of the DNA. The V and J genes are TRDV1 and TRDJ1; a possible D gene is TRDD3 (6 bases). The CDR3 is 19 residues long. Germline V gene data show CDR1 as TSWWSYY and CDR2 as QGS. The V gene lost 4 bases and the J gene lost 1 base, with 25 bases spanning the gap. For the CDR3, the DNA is TGTGCTCTTGGGGGCCGGGGAACTGGGCAACCTAGGCTCACCGATAAACTCATCTTT. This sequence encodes CALGGRGTGQPRLTDKLIF.